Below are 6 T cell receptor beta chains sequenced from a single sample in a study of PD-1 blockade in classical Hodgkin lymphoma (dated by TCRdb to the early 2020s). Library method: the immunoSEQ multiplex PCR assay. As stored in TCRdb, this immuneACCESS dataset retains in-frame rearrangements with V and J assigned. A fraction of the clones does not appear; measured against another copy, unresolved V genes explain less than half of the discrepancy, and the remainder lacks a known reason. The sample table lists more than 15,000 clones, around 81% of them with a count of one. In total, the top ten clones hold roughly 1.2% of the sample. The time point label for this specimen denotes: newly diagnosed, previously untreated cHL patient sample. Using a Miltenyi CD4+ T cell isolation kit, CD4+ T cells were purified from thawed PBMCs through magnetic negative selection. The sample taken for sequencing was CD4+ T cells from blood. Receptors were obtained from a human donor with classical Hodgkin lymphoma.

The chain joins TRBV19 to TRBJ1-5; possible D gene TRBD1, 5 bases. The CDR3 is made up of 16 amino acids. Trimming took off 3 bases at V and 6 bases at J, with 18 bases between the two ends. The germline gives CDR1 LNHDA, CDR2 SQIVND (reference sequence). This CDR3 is CASSMDPVAGRQPQHF. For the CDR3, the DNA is TGTGCCAGTAGTATGGACCCGGTGGCAGGGCGTCAGCCCCAGCATTTT.

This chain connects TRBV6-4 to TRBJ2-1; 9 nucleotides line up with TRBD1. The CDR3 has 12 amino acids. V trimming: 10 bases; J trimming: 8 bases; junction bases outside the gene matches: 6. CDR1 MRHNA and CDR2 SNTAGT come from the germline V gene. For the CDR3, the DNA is TGTGCCATTTCCGGGACAGGGCATGAGCAGTTCTTC. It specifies CAISGTGHEQFF.

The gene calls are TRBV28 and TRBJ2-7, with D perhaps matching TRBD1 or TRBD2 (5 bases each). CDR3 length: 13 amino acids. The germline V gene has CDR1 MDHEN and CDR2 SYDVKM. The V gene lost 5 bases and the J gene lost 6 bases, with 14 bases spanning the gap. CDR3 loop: CASSEGPIGEQYF. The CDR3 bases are TGTGCCAGCAGTGAGGGACCGATCGGCGAGCAGTACTTC.

The CDR3 DNA follows: TGTGCCAGCAGTTGGATCTACGAGCAGTACTTC. Its protein product is CASSWIYEQYF. The V and J genes are TRBV2 and TRBJ2-5; D remains unclear. The closer fit of TRBJ2-7 to the DNA end suggests the J call may be wrong. Germline CDR1 is SNHLY and CDR2 is FYNNEI. The CDR3 extends over 11 amino acids.

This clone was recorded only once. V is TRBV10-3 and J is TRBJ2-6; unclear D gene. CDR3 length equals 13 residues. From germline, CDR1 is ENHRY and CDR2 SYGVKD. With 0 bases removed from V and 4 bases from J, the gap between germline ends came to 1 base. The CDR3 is CAISESGANVLTF. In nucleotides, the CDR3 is TGTGCCATCAGTGAGTCCGGGGCCAACGTCCTGACTTTC.

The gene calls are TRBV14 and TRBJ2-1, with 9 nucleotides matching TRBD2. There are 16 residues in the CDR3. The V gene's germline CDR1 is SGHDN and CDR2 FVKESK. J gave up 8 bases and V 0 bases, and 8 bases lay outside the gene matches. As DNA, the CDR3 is TGTGCCAGCAGCCAAGATGGCGGGAGGGCCTCGTATGAGCAGTTCTTC. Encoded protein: CASSQDGGRASYEQFF.